The entry that follows covers one T cell receptor beta chain sequence. Antigen specificity is unknown. The entry originates in a study of shared clonotypes between healthy human individuals. Whole-study context: Participating donors consisted of two women and a few men aged 18 to 49.

Findings of the study overall: Between a handful of donors, naive CD4 clonotypes were shared at a level of around 5.1%. Owing to a small donor count, the genetic and exposure-history diversity represented was limited.

This CDR3 comprises 15 residues. V lost 4 bases to trimming and J lost 3 bases; unmatched junction nucleotides: 5. CDR1 is MNHEY and CDR2 is SMNVEV in the germline V gene (reference sequence). The data were produced by immunoSEQ multiplex PCR, yet TCRdb's version contains in-frame clones alone and is incomplete. The sample carries a few million clones, 93% recorded once. The sample taken for sequencing was naive CD4+ T cells from PBMCs. The subset: CD45RA+ positively selected. The chain is built from TRBV27 and TRBJ2-3; 9 nucleotides match TRBD1. This clonotype was obtained from a man younger than 30 in good health. Some clones in this sample may be carry-over from other donors' samples. The CDR3 here is CASSYRDRETDTQYF. For the CDR3, the DNA is TGTGCCAGCAGTTACCGGGACAGGGAAACAGATACGCAGTATTTT.